This T cell receptor (beta chain) was identified in a study of blood T cell repertoires in COVID-19 (dated by TCRdb to 2018 to 2020). About the study as a whole: Samples from collaborators originated in the United States, Italy and Spain and spanned both the acute and convalescent phases of COVID-19. The prospective study material was composed of cDNA or gDNA derived from T cells, B-cell-depleted T cells, or PBMCs. The dataset comprised deeply sampled blood TCRbeta repertoires from subjects exposed to, actively infected with, or recovered from COVID-19. Nearly every sample came with metadata listing a de-identified subject ID, COVID-19 status, age in years and sex. The samples were drawn from two sources: the first 160 participants of the ongoing ImmuneRACE study, and 1,000 to 1,500 subjects contributed by 6 global collaborators. Where available, HLA class I and class II types were obtained from metadata supplied by the sample provider rather than from assay-based typing. The repertoires were released in a freely available public database meant as a resource for research on the immune response to SARS-CoV-2.

Comment on this clone: The target of this receptor is not known. There are no base qualities to consult, and no much larger clone falls within one base. The sample holds other DNA sequences that translate to the same CDR3.

The CDR3 covers 17 residues, taking in both the cysteine and the phenylalanine. The kept DNA is CDR3 alone, 51 bases in frame from the first base. Reading the germline V gene (reference sequence) gives CDR1 MNHEY and CDR2 SMNVEV. V and J are trimmed by 5 bases and 0 bases, and the gene matches miss 5 bases of the junction. TCRbeta CDR3 regions were amplified from genomic DNA using the immunoSEQ Assay, a bias-controlled multiplex PCR. As for the authors' bioinformatics: Within the assay, amplification of reference gene primers was used to estimate how many nucleated cells each sample contained. To quantify the absolute abundance of each unique TCRbeta CDR3 rearrangement, sequence reads were collapsed and filtered. Productive Simpson clonality was computed per sample as the square root of Simpson's diversity index over productive rearrangements. TCRdb provides this immuneACCESS table in a form limited to in-frame rearrangements. Some clones are lacking; in checked studies, under half of them reflect an unresolved V gene, and why the rest are absent is not known. That table is the source of V, J and clone size, and D and trimming were worked out from the DNA. This sample has 100,000 to 130,000 clones in its table, and approximately 88% of those were observed once. Of the sample, under 3% is held by the ten largest clones.

What the authors observed across the whole study: The quantity of clinical and demographic metadata differed by source and by participant and was supplied without curation.

Whole blood was collected in K2EDTA tubes by collaborating institutions according to the institutions' own protocols. Collaborator samples were shipped for TCRbeta analysis as frozen whole blood, isolated PBMCs, or DNA extracted from either sample type. The sequence was collected from a human donor in a cohort sampled during active COVID-19. Sequenced input: peripheral blood. The V gene is TRBV27 and the J gene is TRBJ1-3, with 12 junctional bases fitting TRBD1. The CDR3 protein is CASSLGTGGGSGNTIYF. The bases are TGTGCCAGCAGTCTCGGGACAGGGGGCGGCTCTGGAAACACCATATATTTT.